The 29 T cell receptor beta chains presented below share a single source sample, sequenced in a study of a mutant IDH1 vaccine in newly diagnosed glioma. Time point noted: week 35, safety follow-up. Every vaccine dose comprised 300 ug of mutant IDH1 20-mer peptide plus topical imiquimod. The antigens for these receptors are not known. Repertoires were generated with immunoSEQ multiplex PCR, while TCRdb's copy carries only in-frame clones and drops some. The sample lists about 60,000 clones; 84% were seen once. The sample was PBMCs, taken from a glioma patient whose treatment included an IDH1 peptide vaccine. Receptors were obtained from a man aged 25 to 45 with glioma.

V gene TRBV5-1 combines with J gene TRBJ2-1; maybe TRBD2 (6 bases). The CDR3 length is 14 residues. Trimming took 0 bases from V and 5 from J, leaving 9 bases between them. Germline CDR1 is SGHRS and CDR2 is YFSETQ. The CDR3 DNA is TGCGCCAGCAGCTTGGCACTAGCCGACAATGAGCAGTTCTTC. It encodes CASSLALADNEQFF.

The chain uses TRBV18 and TRBJ1-5; 7 positions agree with TRBD1. V gave up 3 bases and J gave up 4 bases; unmatched junction bases: 6. CDR1 is KGHSH, CDR2 LQKENI, per germline. This CDR3 comprises 15 residues. CDR3 coding DNA: TGTGCCAGCTCACCTTACCGGGACAGAAATCAGCCCCAGCATTTT. It codes for CASSPYRDRNQPQHF.

The gene calls are TRBV2 and TRBJ1-3; 9 bases match TRBD1. CDR3 length: 15 amino acids. After removal of 5 bases from V and 4 bases from J, the junction contained 6 bases not matched to a gene. The germline CDR1 and CDR2 sequences are SNHLY and FYNNEI. The CDR3 here is CASSPMGQGGNTIYF. The CDR3 DNA is TGTGCCAGCAGTCCAATGGGACAGGGCGGAAACACCATATATTTT.

This chain's CDR3 is CASSTRPQGSDTQYF. CDR3 coding DNA: TGTGCCAGTAGTACTCGGCCCCAGGGATCGGATACGCAGTATTTT. V gene TRBV19 combines with J gene TRBJ2-3; D perhaps matches TRBD1 (5 bases). The CDR3 covers 15 residues. Germline V gene data show CDR1 as LNHDA and CDR2 as SQIVND (reference sequence). Trimming shortened V by 4 bases and J by 6 bases, and 17 bases separated the two germline ends.

V is TRBV4-1 and J is TRBJ1-6; D gene unclear. The ends were cut back, 0 bases at V and 0 bases at J, with 9 bases in the middle. Germline CDR1 is MGHRA and CDR2 is YSYEKL. The CDR3 is 17 residues long. The CDR3 loop is CASSQDIRSSYNSPLHF. Written as DNA, the CDR3 is TGCGCCAGCAGCCAAGATATACGGAGCTCCTATAATTCACCCCTCCACTTT.

The DNA of the CDR3 is TGTGCCAGCAGCTTTAGGGGAGAGACCCAGTACTTC. Its protein is CASSFRGETQYF. The rearrangement joins TRBV7-2 to TRBJ2-5; possibly TRBD1 for D (5 bases). CDR3 size: 12 residues. V lost 3 bases, J lost 4 bases, and 6 bases lay in between. Germline V gene data show CDR1 as SGHTA and CDR2 as FQGNSA.

The chain has TRBV6-5 and TRBJ1-1, with a tentative D call TRBD1 (5 bases). V lost 0 bases and J 5 bases, leaving 16 bases between the germline ends. There are 16 residues in the CDR3. CDR1 is MNHEY, CDR2 SVGAGI, per germline. CDR3 bases: TGTGCCAGCAGTTACTCAGTTCAGGGCGGGAGGACTGAAGCTTTCTTT. This gives the protein CASSYSVQGGRTEAFF.

V usage is TRBV4-1 and J usage is TRBJ1-1; D remains unclear. Germline V gives CDR1 MGHRA, CDR2 YSYEKL. This CDR3 spans 14 amino acids. The V and J ends lost 0 bases and 5 bases respectively, with 10 bases between them. Here the CDR3 DNA reads TGCGCCAGCAGCCAAGATATCGGAGTAACTGAAGCTTTCTTT. Protein sequence: CASSQDIGVTEAFF.

CDR3 protein: CASSPGADDSYEQYF. The CDR3 DNA follows: TGTGCCAGCAGCCCGGGGGCAGACGACTCCTACGAGCAGTACTTC. The rearrangement links TRBV9 to TRBJ2-7, with D possibly being TRBD1 or TRBD2 (6 bases each). Germline V gene data show CDR1 as SGDLS and CDR2 as YYNGEE. The CDR3 loop spans 15 amino acids. V dropped 4 bases and J dropped 0 bases, with 14 bases sitting between them.

This clone was counted a few times. The chain recombines TRBV6-1 with TRBJ1-2, with D possibly TRBD1 on 5 matching bases. This CDR3 has 11 amino acids. Trimming pared 7 bases from V and 8 bases from J, leaving 11 bases between. Germline V gives CDR1 MNHNS, CDR2 SASEGT. The CDR3 loop is CASNQGHGYTF. CDR3 DNA sequence: TGTGCCAGCAATCAGGGTCACGGCTACACCTTC.

This chain uses TRBV7-8 with TRBJ2-3; TRBD2 matches at 8 bases. The CDR3 is 15 residues long. Germline V gives CDR1 SGHVS, CDR2 FQNEAQ. V lost 7 bases to trimming and J lost 3 bases; unmatched junction nucleotides: 9. In DNA form, the CDR3 reads TGTGCCAGCACGGGAGGGGAACAAGAAACAGATACGCAGTATTTT. Its translation is CASTGGEQETDTQYF.

The V gene is TRBV30, the J gene TRBJ2-5; D unresolved. Trimming left V 0 bases short and J 4 bases short, with 9 bases between. The CDR3 extends over 13 amino acids. Germline V lookup: CDR1 GTSNPN, CDR2 SVGIG (reference sequence). CDR3 DNA: TGTGCCTGGAGTGTTTACGATTCAGAGACCCAGTACTTC. This encodes CAWSVYDSETQYF.

The chain carries TRBV27 and TRBJ2-7; 8 nucleotides line up with TRBD2. This CDR3 has 14 residues. With 8 bases clipped from V and 7 bases from J, the junction kept 13 bases outside the gene matches. CDR1 MNHEY and CDR2 SMNVEV come from the germline V gene (reference sequence). CDR3 in DNA: TGTGCCAGCCATGGGCGGGGGGATCTTCGGGAGCAGTACTTC. It translates to CASHGRGDLREQYF.

The V gene is TRBV5-1, the J gene TRBJ1-4; D is possibly TRBD1 (5 bases). Germline V gives CDR1 SGHRS, CDR2 YFSETQ. This CDR3 comprises 16 residues. The V gene lost 1 base and the J gene lost 1 base, with 11 bases spanning the gap. The DNA for the CDR3 is TGCGCCAGCAGCTTGACTGTTGGGGGAACTAATGAAAAACTGTTTTTT. It specifies CASSLTVGGTNEKLFF.

The gene calls are TRBV27 and TRBJ1-4; D possibly corresponds to TRBD1 (6 bases). Germline lookup yields CDR1 MNHEY and CDR2 SMNVEV (reference sequence). This CDR3 region has 13 residues. V shed 6 bases and J shed 7 bases, with 12 bases lying between them. CDR3 sequence reads: CASRPTGIEKLFF. In nucleotides, the CDR3 is TGTGCCAGCAGGCCTACAGGGATTGAAAAACTGTTTTTT. Drawing the rest from reference TRBV27 and TRBJ1-4, the complete variable domain is EAQVTQNPRYLITVTGKKLTVTCSQNMNHEYMSWYRQDPGLGLRQIYYSMNVEVTDKGDVPEGYKVSRKEKRNFPLILESPSPNQTSLYFCASRPTGIEKLFFGSGTQLSVL.

This chain links TRBV4-2 with TRBJ2-5; 10 positions agree with TRBD2. CDR1 is LGHNA and CDR2 is YNFKEQ in the germline V gene. The CDR3 length is 16 residues. J lost 1 base, V lost 0 bases, and 2 bases had no gene match. The CDR3 DNA reads as TGTGCCAGCAGCCAAGAGCCTAGCGGGGGCCAAGAGACCCAGTACTTC. This translates into CASSQEPSGGQETQYF.

The V gene is TRBV15, the J gene TRBJ2-1; TRBD1 agrees at 7 bases. Looked up from germline, CDR1 is LNHNV and CDR2 is YYDKDF (reference sequence). This CDR3 is built from 14 residues. The ends lost 1 base at V and 7 bases at J; junction bases unmatched: 4. The CDR3 protein is CATSRGTGWNEQFF. The CDR3 region has the DNA TGTGCCACCAGCAGAGGGACAGGCTGGAATGAGCAGTTCTTC. The entire variable domain, with the rest obtained from reference TRBV15 and TRBJ2-1, is as follows: DAMVIQNPRYQVTQFGKPVTLSCSQTLNHNVMYWYQQKSSQAPKLLFHYYDKDFNNEADTPDNFQSRRPNTSFCFLDIRSPGLGDTAMYLCATSRGTGWNEQFFGPGTRLTVL.

This chain uses TRBV19 with TRBJ1-5; weak D call: TRBD1 (6 bases). This CDR3 spans 14 amino acids. Germline V gene data show CDR1 as LNHDA and CDR2 as SQIVND (reference sequence). Trimming took off 3 bases at V and 6 bases at J, with 12 bases between the two ends. The CDR3, as DNA: TGTGCCAGTAGTATCGACGGGGGCAGTCAGCCCCAGCATTTT. This gives the protein CASSIDGGSQPQHF.

This rearrangement joins TRBV4-1 to TRBJ1-2; the D gene is possibly TRBD1 (5 bases). Trimming removed 0 bases from V and 5 bases from J, with 19 bases in between. The CDR3 is 17 amino acids. CDR1 and CDR2 (germline): MGHRA, YSYEKL. CDR3 in amino acids: CASSQEGTTRIGYGYTF. In DNA form, the CDR3 reads TGCGCCAGCAGCCAAGAGGGGACGACTCGGATCGGGTATGGCTACACCTTC.

The J gene is TRBJ1-4, the V gene TRBV7-6; D is unresolved. This CDR3 is 16 amino acids long. V was pared by 5 bases and J by 0 bases, with 13 bases between. Germline values: CDR1 SGHVS, CDR2 FNYEAQ. The CDR3 reads CASSPLDRTTNEKLFF. CDR3 in DNA: TGTGCCAGCAGCCCACTAGACCGAACAACTAATGAAAAACTGTTTTTT.

The gene calls are TRBV6-9 and TRBJ1-5; TRBD1 agrees at 9 bases. Germline values: CDR1 MNHGY, CDR2 SVAAGI. The CDR3 runs 16 residues. Losses at the gene ends were 8 bases for V and 0 bases for J; bases not matched to a gene: 8. The CDR3 reads CASWSGQGHSNQPQHF. The DNA of the CDR3 is TGTGCCAGCTGGTCGGGACAGGGACATAGCAATCAGCCCCAGCATTTT.

The chain uses TRBV7-9 and TRBJ1-2, with 9 bases identical to TRBD1. Germline V CDR1 and CDR2: SEHNR, FQNEAQ (reference sequence). The trim removed 5 bases at V and 4 bases at J, leaving 11 bases unmatched. The CDR3 runs 16 residues. The CDR3 is CASSPPPGQGGYGYTF. DNA for the CDR3: TGTGCCAGCAGCCCCCCTCCGGGACAGGGAGGCTATGGCTACACCTTC.

The chain employs TRBV13 and TRBJ2-1; D gene ambiguous. Germline values: CDR1 PRHDT, CDR2 FYEKMQ (reference sequence). This CDR3 is 11 amino acids long. Deletions cut 3 bases from V and 6 bases from J, with 3 bases between. The CDR3 DNA reads as TGTGCCAGCAGCTTGGCCAATGAGCAGTTCTTC. It yields the protein CASSLANEQFF.

The V and J genes are TRBV10-3 and TRBJ2-5; the D gene is possibly TRBD1 (5 bases). The better agreement between TRBJ2-7 and the DNA end casts doubt on the J call. The CDR3 contains 13 residues. CDR1 is ENHRY and CDR2 is SYGVKD in the germline V gene. CDR3: CAISEVDNYEQYF. Here the CDR3 DNA reads TGTGCCATCAGTGAGGTGGACAACTACGAGCAGTACTTC.

The chain links TRBV7-6 to TRBJ1-5; TRBD1 might be the D (5 bases). Looked up from germline, CDR1 is SGHVS and CDR2 is FNYEAQ. The CDR3 length is 15 residues. V lost 5 bases to trimming and J lost 3 bases, with 14 bases between them. This CDR3 reads CASSLNTGFNQPQHF. The DNA for the CDR3 is TGTGCCAGCAGCCTGAATACAGGATTCAATCAGCCCCAGCATTTT.

The chain has TRBV6-5 and TRBJ1-2; 9 bases agree with TRBD1. The V and J ends lost 6 bases and 3 bases, in that order; junction bases with no gene match: 5. The CDR3 length is 14 residues. Germline V gives CDR1 MNHEY, CDR2 SVGAGI. This CDR3 reads CASSGGQGHYGYTF. The DNA of the CDR3 is TGTGCCAGCAGCGGGGGACAGGGACACTATGGCTACACCTTC.

This sequence joins TRBV19 and TRBJ1-5; D is unclear. Trimming left V 3 bases short and J 9 bases short, with 9 bases between. The V gene's germline CDR1 is LNHDA and CDR2 SQIVND (reference sequence). The CDR3 is 12 amino acids. Written as DNA, the CDR3 is TGTGCCAGTAGTATTGGTCTGCGGCCCCAGCATTTT. Amino acids: CASSIGLRPQHF.

The V call is TRBV7-9, the J call TRBJ1-2, with D perhaps matching TRBD1 (6 bases). Germline assignment: CDR1 SEHNR and CDR2 FQNEAQ (reference sequence). The V gene lost 5 bases and the J gene lost 7 bases, with 14 bases spanning the gap. The CDR3 extends over 13 amino acids. CDR3 loop: CASSPGTSGGYTF. The CDR3 nucleotides read TGTGCCAGCAGCCCCGGGACATCGGGTGGCTACACCTTC.

The chain combines TRBV19 with TRBJ1-6; D perhaps matches TRBD1 (6 bases). This CDR3 region has 17 residues. Between the trimmed V and J ends, which lost 2 bases and 6 bases, there was a span of 17 bases. The germline CDR1 and CDR2 sequences are LNHDA and SQIVND (reference sequence). This CDR3 is CASSIKGTGGGNSPLHF. The CDR3 region has the DNA TGTGCCAGTAGTATAAAGGGGACTGGAGGGGGTAATTCACCCCTCCACTTT.